These 7 T cell receptor beta chains were all obtained from the same sample, sequenced in a study of blood T cell repertoires in COVID-19 (dated by TCRdb to the early 2020s). The library was generated by the immunoSEQ multiplex PCR assay. In TCRdb, the immuneACCESS table is reduced to in-frame sequences with V and J assigned. These tables do not hold every clone; where another copy was compared, an unresolved V gene accounts for under half, and the others remain unexplained. The sample has 130,000 or so clones on record, approximately 84% of them singletons. The biggest ten clones account for about 18% of the sample. Input material: peripheral blood. All receptors derive from a woman aged 80 or over with acute or convalescent COVID-19.

This clone was counted a single time. The J gene is TRBJ1-2, the V gene TRBV7-9, with 8 bases lining up with TRBD1. After removal of 4 bases from V and 8 bases from J, the junction contained 3 bases not matched to a gene. The CDR3 sequence is 12 residues long. CDR1 is SEHNR and CDR2 is FQNEAQ in the germline V gene (reference sequence). The CDR3 DNA follows: TGTGCCAGCAGCTATTCAGGGGGCGGCTACACCTTC. It yields the protein CASSYSGGGYTF.

This chain connects TRBV11-2 to TRBJ2-4, with 9 bases that match TRBD1. CDR3 length equals 14 residues. CDR1 is SGHAT and CDR2 is FQNNGV in the germline V gene. V gave up 3 bases and J gave up 8 bases; unmatched junction bases: 5. The CDR3 spells CASSFGTGMYIQYF. In DNA form, the CDR3 reads TGTGCCAGCAGCTTTGGGACAGGGATGTACATTCAGTACTTC.

The gene calls are TRBV2 and TRBJ2-7, with unresolved D. V was shortened by 0 bases and J by 2 bases, with 17 bases between the two germline ends. There are 17 residues in the CDR3. The germline gives CDR1 SNHLY, CDR2 FYNNEI. This CDR3 is CASSEAFVVDTTYEQYF. CDR3 bases: TGTGCCAGCAGTGAAGCCTTTGTGGTCGACACCACCTACGAGCAGTACTTC.

This clone came up a few times. The rearrangement joins TRBV21-1 to TRBJ1-5. TRBV21-1 is a known pseudogene. The CDR3 is 14 amino acids. The CDR3 DNA reads TGTGCCACCAGACCGAGAGATAGCAATCAGCCCCAGCATTTT. Its translation is CATRPRDSNQPQHF.

This clone turned up a few times. This chain links TRBV5-6 with TRBJ2-7; D gene unclear. Germline assignment: CDR1 SGHDT and CDR2 YYEEEE. The CDR3 has 12 residues. Trimming removed 2 bases from V and 3 bases from J, with 6 bases in between. As DNA, the CDR3 is TGTGCCAGCAGCTTTGAGCACTACGAGCAGTACTTC. This codes for CASSFEHYEQYF.

V gene TRBV5-1 combines with J gene TRBJ2-5; D perhaps matches TRBD1 (5 bases). Germline V gene data show CDR1 as SGHRS and CDR2 as YFSETQ. There are 13 residues in the CDR3. The ends were cut back, 5 bases at V and 4 bases at J, with 12 bases in the middle. CDR3 region: CASSPGIRETQYF. DNA for the CDR3: TGCGCCAGCAGTCCAGGGATCCGAGAGACCCAGTACTTC.

This rearrangement joins TRBV6-5 to TRBJ1-2; a possible D gene is TRBD1 (6 bases). The CDR3 is 15 amino acids. In germline, CDR1 is MNHEY, CDR2 SVGAGI. Trimming stripped 6 bases from V and 8 bases from J, with 22 bases between. As DNA, the CDR3 is TGTGCCAGCAGAACACAGGGTGGGTTTTCGGGAGGCTACACCTTC. This sequence encodes CASRTQGGFSGGYTF.